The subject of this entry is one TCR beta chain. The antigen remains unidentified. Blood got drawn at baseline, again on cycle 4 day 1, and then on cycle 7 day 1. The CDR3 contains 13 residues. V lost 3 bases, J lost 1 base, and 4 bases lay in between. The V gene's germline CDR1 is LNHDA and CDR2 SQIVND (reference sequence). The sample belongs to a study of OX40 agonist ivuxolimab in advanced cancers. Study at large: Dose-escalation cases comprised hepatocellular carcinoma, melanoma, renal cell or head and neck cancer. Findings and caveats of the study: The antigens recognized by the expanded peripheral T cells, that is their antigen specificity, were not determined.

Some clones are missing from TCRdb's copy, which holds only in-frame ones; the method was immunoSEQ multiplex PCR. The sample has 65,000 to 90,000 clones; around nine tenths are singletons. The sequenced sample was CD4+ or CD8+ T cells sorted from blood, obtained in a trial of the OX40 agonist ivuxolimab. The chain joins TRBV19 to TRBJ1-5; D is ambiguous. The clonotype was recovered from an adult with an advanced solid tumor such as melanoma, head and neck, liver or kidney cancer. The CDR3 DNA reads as TGTGCCAGTAGTATCACAAGCAATCAGCCCCAGCATTTT. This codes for CASSITSNQPQHF.